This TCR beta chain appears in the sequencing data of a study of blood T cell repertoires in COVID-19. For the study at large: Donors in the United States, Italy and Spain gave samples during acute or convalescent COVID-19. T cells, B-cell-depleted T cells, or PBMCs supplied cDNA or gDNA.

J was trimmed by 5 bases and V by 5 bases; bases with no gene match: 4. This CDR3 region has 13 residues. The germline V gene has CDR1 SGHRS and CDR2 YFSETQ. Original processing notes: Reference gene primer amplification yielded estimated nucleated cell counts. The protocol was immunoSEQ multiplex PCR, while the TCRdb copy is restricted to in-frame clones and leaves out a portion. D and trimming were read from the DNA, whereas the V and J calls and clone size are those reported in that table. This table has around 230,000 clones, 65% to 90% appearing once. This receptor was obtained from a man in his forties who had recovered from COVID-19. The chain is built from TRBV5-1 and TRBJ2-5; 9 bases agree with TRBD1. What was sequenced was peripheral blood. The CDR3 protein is CASRQGQGETQYF. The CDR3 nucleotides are TGCGCCAGCAGGCAGGGACAGGGTGAGACCCAGTACTTC.